One sample yielded the 7 T cell receptor beta chains listed below, sequenced in a study of CD8 T cells in ankylosing spondylitis. Each CDR3 protein gets one entry after TCRdb re-called the 5' RACE reads with MiXCR. Of about 250,000 distinct CDR3 sequences listed, 30% to 35% are singletons. The material sequenced was blood, either unsorted or a sorted T cell fraction (not recorded which). Receptor source: a male donor with ankylosing spondylitis or in good health (not recorded which).

This clonotype was counted many times. The chain couples TRBV29-1 to TRBJ1-2; tentatively, D is TRBD1 (5 bases). Per germline, CDR1 SQVTM and CDR2 ANQGSEA. This CDR3 has 13 residues. The germline V and J ends were trimmed by 7 bases and 5 bases, with 17 bases remaining between them. CDR3 sequence: CSDAGAHQYGYTF. In nucleotides, the CDR3 is TGCAGCGACGCCGGGGCTCACCAGTATGGCTACACCTTC.

The genes are TRBV29-1 and TRBJ1-1; perhaps TRBD1 as D (5 bases). Germline values: CDR1 SQVTM, CDR2 ANQGSEA. This CDR3 spans 15 amino acids. Trimming cost V 4 bases and J 4 bases, with 19 bases left between them. For the CDR3, the DNA is TGCAGCGTTGTGGTGCAGGGAATGAGTCGCACTGAAGCTTTCTTT. Amino acids: CSVVVQGMSRTEAFF.

The chain uses TRBV29-1 and TRBJ1-2; no firm D call. The V end was cut by 1 base, the J end by 6 bases, with 6 bases between. The CDR3 is 11 residues long. The germline gives CDR1 SQVTM, CDR2 ANQGSEA. CDR3 sequence (DNA): TGCAGCGTTGAAGGAATGGATGGCTACACCTTC. Translation gives CSVEGMDGYTF.

This clonotype was recorded at least ten times. The V and J genes are TRBV20-1 and TRBJ2-1; a weak D match, TRBD2 (5 bases). Germline-derived CDR1 and CDR2 are DFQATT and SNEGSKA (reference sequence). The CDR3 length is 16 residues. The ends were cut back, 1 base at V and 7 bases at J, with 20 bases in the middle. DNA of the CDR3: TGCAGTGCTAGAGGTTTTGTTAGGCAGACGGGAAATGAGCAGTTCTTC. It encodes CSARGFVRQTGNEQFF.

The table lists this clonotype with a few counts. This rearrangement joins TRBV12-3 or TRBV12-4 to TRBJ2-1, with D tentatively TRBD1 or TRBD2 (6 bases each). V was cut by 8 bases and J by 8 bases, with 13 bases left in between. The CDR3 is 12 amino acids. CDR3 DNA: TGTGCCAGCGGGTACGGGGGCGATGAGCAGTTCTTC. Its translation: CASGYGGDEQFF.

This clonotype was seen a few times. CDR3 sequence (DNA): TGTGCCAGCAGTTCCACGGTGAGAAGCTCCTACGAGCAGTACTTC. Its translation is CASSSTVRSSYEQYF. The rearrangement joins TRBV6-5 to TRBJ2-7; D not certain. V gave up 4 bases and J gave up 0 bases, with 13 bases separating them. There are 15 residues in the CDR3. Germline-derived CDR1 and CDR2 are MNHEY and SVGAGI.

This clonotype has a handful of counts. The V and J genes are TRBV29-1 and TRBJ2-3; 8 bases match TRBD1. The CDR3 extends over 15 amino acids. The germline gives CDR1 SQVTM, CDR2 ANQGSEA. V shed 7 bases, J shed 0 bases, and the junction held 9 bases outside the gene matches. For the CDR3, the DNA is TGCAGCGCATCCGACAGGGGCACTAGCACAGATACGCAGTATTTT. Its translation: CSASDRGTSTDTQYF.